This T cell receptor beta chain was captured by sequencing in a study of shared clonotypes between healthy human individuals. It was CD45RO-negative cells, positively selected for CCR7, that made up naive CD8 cells, with terminally differentiated effector memory CD45RA+ cells excluded. In this sample, this clone turned up once. Its antigen is not known. When replicate PCRs were run on sorted subsets, they used 200 ng DNA, tens of thousands of T cell genomes. Using immunoSEQ multiplex PCR, the repertoire was profiled, and TCRdb retains in-frame clones only, with some absent. The sample holds nearly 600,000 clones; around 95% are singletons and the top ten take around 0.11%. Study-wide points: Researchers found naive subsets generally carried larger estimated richness than memory subsets. Against clonotypes common to all four donors, non-shared ones had lower generation probabilities. The naive CD4 repertoires of several donors were compared, and approximately 5% of clonotypes were shared.

The TCR was taken from a woman aged 25 to 45 in good health. The material sequenced was naive CD8+ T cells sorted from blood.

This CDR3 is CASSSVTEAFF. The CDR3 region has the DNA TGTGCCAGCAGCTCAGTCACTGAAGCTTTCTTT. This chain uses TRBV5-5 with TRBJ1-1; no reliable D call. The germline V gene has CDR1 SGHKS and CDR2 YYEKEE (reference sequence). This CDR3 has 11 residues. V lost 3 bases to trimming and J lost 4 bases, with 4 bases between them.